This T cell receptor beta chain was found in a study of T cell responses to AZD1222 COVID-19 vaccine. Study-wide results and caveats: Donor demographics were predominantly white British with a female majority; clonal diversity may be underestimated. Of the AZD1222 recipients, only 5 or 6 were seropositive at baseline.

The table came from immunoSEQ multiplex PCR; TCRdb's copy has only in-frame clones and leaves some out. The table shows 130,000 to 150,000 clones, with around 89% occurring only once. V shed 5 bases and J 5 bases; nucleotides not matched to a gene: 8. Germline V gene sequence: CDR1 SGHTA, CDR2 FQGNSA. This CDR3 has 15 amino acids. Turning to this clone: Its specificity is not known.

The source material was peripheral blood, sampled on day 0 of AZD1222 vaccination. The origin of this receptor is an adult in good health. The chain is built from TRBV7-2 and TRBJ1-1, with 10 bases identical to TRBD1. The CDR3 DNA is TGTGCCAGCAGCGCAAGACAGGGGGCGTATACTGAAGCTTTCTTT. Translation gives CASSARQGAYTEAFF.